Each of the 8 T cell receptor beta chains below was sequenced from the same sample in a study of T cells expressing NK-cell markers. TCRdb re-analyzed the 5' RACE reads; it lists each CDR3 protein once, without DNA. This sample's table has over 200,000 distinct CDR3 sequences. The source material was blood T cells: a sorted CD56 or NKG2C T cell subset, CD4+ or CD8+ T cells, or bulk PBMC T cells (not recorded which). These receptors originate from a man between 18 and 29 years old in good health.

The gene calls are TRBV14 and TRBJ2-7; the TCRdb call, TRBD2, lacks DNA for checking. The length of the CDR3 is 16 residues. Per germline, CDR1 SGHDN and CDR2 FVKESK. CDR3: CASSRHRLAGYYEQYF.

This chain uses TRBV5-1 with TRBJ1-2. This CDR3 has 12 residues. Germline-derived CDR1 and CDR2 are SGHRS and YFSETQ. The chain's CDR3 is CASSDGHYGYTF.

The chain joins TRBV7-9 to TRBJ1-1. The CDR3 is 13 amino acids. CDR1 SEHNR and CDR2 FQNEAQ come from the germline V gene (reference sequence). This CDR3 reads CASSMGLVREAFF. The entire variable domain, with the rest obtained from reference TRBV7-9 and TRBJ1-1, is as follows: DTGVSQNPRHKITKRGQNVTFRCDPISEHNRLYWYRQTLGQGPEFLTYFQNEAQLEKSRLLSDRFSAERPKGSFSTLEIQRTEQGDSAMYLCASSMGLVREAFFGQGTRLTVV.

The rearrangement joins TRBV7-6 to TRBJ2-3; TCRdb indicates TRBD1, and absent DNA this call remains unverified. The CDR3 extends over 16 amino acids. Germline CDR1 reads SGHVS; CDR2 reads FNYEAQ. This chain's CDR3 is CASSLIGPGGSDTQYF.

This sequence joins TRBV6-5 and TRBJ2-2; no DNA is available, so the TRBD1 call from TCRdb remains unchecked. The CDR3 totals 15 residues. Looked up from germline, CDR1 is MNHEY and CDR2 is SVGAGI. CDR3 sequence: CASSYRLRVTGELFF.

V gene TRBV5-1 combines with J gene TRBJ1-5. The germline CDR1 and CDR2 sequences are SGHRS and YFSETQ. The CDR3 is 13 amino acids. This CDR3 reads CASSFTRNQPQHF.

The genes are TRBV5-1 and TRBJ2-1; TCRdb calls TRBD2, which cannot be checked without DNA. The CDR3 covers 15 residues. CDR1 and CDR2 (germline): SGHRS, YFSETQ. CDR3 residues: CASSPTLATGDEQFF.

The chain combines TRBV3-1 with TRBJ2-1. The CDR3 totals 17 residues. Germline CDR1 is LGHDT and CDR2 is YNNKEL (reference sequence). The CDR3 region is CASSQARTTISYNEQFF.